The clone carrying this T cell receptor (beta chain) was seen only a few times. These data originate in a study of T-cell reconstitution after alpha-beta-depleted transplantation in children. The TCRbeta library was prepared with unique molecular identifiers. TCRdb itself ran the PCR reads through MiXCR, one entry per CDR3 protein. The table includes over 150,000 distinct CDR3 sequences, approximately 6.9% detected once. The material was PBMCs, obtained before TCRalphabeta/CD19-depleted stem cell transplant. The clonotype was recovered from a boy younger than 10 with acute lymphoblastic leukemia, due to receive a stem cell transplant.

CDR3 amino acids: CASSASGGPYNEQFF. The CDR3 DNA reads TGTGCCAGCAGCGCTAGCGGGGGACCCTACAATGAGCAGTTCTTC. This chain uses TRBV3-1 with TRBJ2-1; TRBD2 aligns across 10 bases. The V segment lost 5 bases and the J segment 2 bases; nucleotides outside the gene matches: 3. Per germline, CDR1 LGHDT and CDR2 YNNKEL (reference sequence). The CDR3 has 15 amino acids.